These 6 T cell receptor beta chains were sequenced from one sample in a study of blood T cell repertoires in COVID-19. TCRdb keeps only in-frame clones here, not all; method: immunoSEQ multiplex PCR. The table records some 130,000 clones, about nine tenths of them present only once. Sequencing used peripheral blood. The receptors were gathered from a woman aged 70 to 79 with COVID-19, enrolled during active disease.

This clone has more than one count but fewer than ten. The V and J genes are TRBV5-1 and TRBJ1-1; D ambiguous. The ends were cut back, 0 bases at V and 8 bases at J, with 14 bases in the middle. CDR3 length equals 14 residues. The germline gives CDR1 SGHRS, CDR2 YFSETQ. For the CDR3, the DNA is TGCGCCAGCAGCTTGGATGTCCCATCGGGGGAAGCTTTCTTT. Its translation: CASSLDVPSGEAFF.

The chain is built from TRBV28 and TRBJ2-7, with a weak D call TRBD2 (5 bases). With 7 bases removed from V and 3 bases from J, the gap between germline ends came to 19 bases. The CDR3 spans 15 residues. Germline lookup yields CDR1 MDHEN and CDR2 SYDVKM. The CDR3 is CASNPAAGPYYEQYF. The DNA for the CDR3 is TGTGCCAGCAACCCCGCGGCGGGTCCCTACTACGAGCAGTACTTC.

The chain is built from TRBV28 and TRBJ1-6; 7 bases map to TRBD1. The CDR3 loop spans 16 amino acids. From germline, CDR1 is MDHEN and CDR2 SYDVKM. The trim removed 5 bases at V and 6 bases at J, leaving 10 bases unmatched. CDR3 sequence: CASSLDWGQPNSPLHF. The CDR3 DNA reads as TGTGCCAGCAGTCTCGATTGGGGACAGCCTAATTCACCCCTCCACTTT.

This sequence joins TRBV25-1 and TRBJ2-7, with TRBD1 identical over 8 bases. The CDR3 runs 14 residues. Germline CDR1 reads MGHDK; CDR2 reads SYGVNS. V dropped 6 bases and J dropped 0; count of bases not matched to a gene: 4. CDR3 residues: CASRPQGGSYEQYF. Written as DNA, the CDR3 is TGTGCCAGCAGACCACAGGGGGGCTCCTACGAGCAGTACTTC.

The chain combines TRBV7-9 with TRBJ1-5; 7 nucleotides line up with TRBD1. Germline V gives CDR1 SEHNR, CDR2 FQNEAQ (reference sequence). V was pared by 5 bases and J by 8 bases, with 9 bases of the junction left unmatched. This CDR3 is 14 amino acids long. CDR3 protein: CASSPDRTIEPQHF. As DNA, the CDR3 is TGTGCCAGCAGCCCGGACAGGACCATCGAGCCCCAGCATTTT.

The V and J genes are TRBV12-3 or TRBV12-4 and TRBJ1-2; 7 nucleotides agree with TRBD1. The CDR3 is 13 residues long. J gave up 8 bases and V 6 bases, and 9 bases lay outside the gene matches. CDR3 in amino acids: CASSLTGLGGYTF. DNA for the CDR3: TGTGCCAGCAGCCTGACAGGGCTCGGAGGCTACACCTTC.